The 29 T cell receptor beta chains in this list originate from one sample, sequenced in a study of low-dose radiotherapy and immunotherapy resistance in tumors. The time point here: before trial treatment. Amplification, which lasted approximately 19 PCR cycles, used a constant-region primer and V-primer adapter to amplify TCRs. TCRdb recomputed calls from the reads with MiXCR, one row per CDR3 protein. The data hold tens of thousands of distinct CDR3 sequences, with approximately 10% observed a single time. Sequencing was performed on PBMCs, taken before treatment. All receptors come from a female donor with ovarian cancer.

This clonotype has at least ten counts. The V call is TRBV5-1, the J call TRBJ2-1; TRBD1 matches at 8 bases. V was clipped by 4 bases and J by 4 bases; unmatched bases: 4. CDR3 size: 14 residues. Germline V CDR1 and CDR2: SGHRS, YFSETQ. This CDR3 reads CASSGQGAYNEQFF. DNA of the CDR3: TGCGCCAGCAGCGGGCAGGGGGCGTACAATGAGCAGTTCTTC. The full variable domain, its missing parts supplied by reference TRBV5-1 and TRBJ2-1, is KAGVTQTPRYLIKTRGQQVTLSCSPISGHRSVSWYQQTPGQGLQFLFEYFSETQRNKGNFPGRFSGRQFSNSRSEMNVSTLELGDSALYLCASSGQGAYNEQFFGPGTRLTVL.

Many counts were recorded for this clonotype. Written as DNA, the CDR3 is TGCAGTGCTCCTCGGATCTCTGGGGCCAACGTCCTGACTTTC. The encoded protein is CSAPRISGANVLTF. V gene TRBV20-1 combines with J gene TRBJ2-6; D gene uncertain. The CDR3 length is 14 residues. V lost 5 bases, J lost 0 bases, and 8 bases lay in between. Germline loops: CDR1 DFQATT, CDR2 SNEGSKA (reference sequence).

This chain connects TRBV7-6 to TRBJ2-1, with D possibly being TRBD2 (5 bases). With 4 bases removed from V and 5 bases from J, the gap between germline ends came to 21 bases. CDR3 length equals 17 residues. Germline lookup yields CDR1 SGHVS and CDR2 FNYEAQ. CDR3 sequence: CASSSEETTTHNNEQFF. CDR3 bases: TGTGCCAGCAGCTCAGAAGAGACTACCACCCATAACAATGAGCAGTTCTTC.

This clonotype was found a few times. V and J are TRBV13 and TRBJ2-6; 7 nucleotides line up with TRBD1. Trimming cost V 1 base and J 0 bases; bases outside gene matches: 12. This CDR3 region has 20 residues. CDR1 and CDR2 (germline): PRHDT, FYEKMQ (reference sequence). The CDR3 bases are TGTGCCAGCAGCTTAGCTTTTTCACAGGGGATCTTCTCTGGGGCCAACGTCCTGACTTTC. This encodes CASSLAFSQGIFSGANVLTF.

This clonotype has at least ten counts. The chain joins TRBV28 to TRBJ2-7, with 11 positions matching TRBD1. CDR1 is MDHEN, CDR2 SYDVKM, per germline. The trim removed 6 bases at V and 3 bases at J, leaving 4 bases unmatched. The CDR3 spans 14 residues. CDR3: CASRRTGGNYEQYF. Written as DNA, the CDR3 is TGTGCCAGCAGGAGGACAGGGGGCAACTACGAGCAGTACTTC.

The rearrangement links TRBV20-1 to TRBJ2-7; TRBD2 matches at 12 bases. The CDR3 is 15 amino acids. V lost 6 bases to trimming and J lost 5 bases; unmatched junction nucleotides: 11. Germline loops: CDR1 DFQATT, CDR2 SNEGSKA (reference sequence). CDR3: CSAKQTSGSAHEQYF. The DNA of the CDR3 is TGCAGTGCCAAACAGACTAGCGGGAGTGCCCACGAGCAGTACTTC.

This clonotype has only a few counts. The chain is built from TRBV12-3 or TRBV12-4 and TRBJ2-1; the match to TRBD2 covers 8 bases. The CDR3 has 15 amino acids. V shed 10 bases, J shed 4 bases, and the junction held 12 bases outside the gene matches. CDR3 sequence: CATKFGLAGYNEQFF. CDR3 bases: TGTGCCACAAAGTTCGGGTTAGCGGGATACAATGAGCAGTTCTTC.

This clonotype was counted many times. As DNA, the CDR3 is TGTGCCAGCCAACGGGGGCGGACGGAGACCCAGTACTTC. This sequence encodes CASQRGRTETQYF. The genes are TRBV7-2 and TRBJ2-5; D is tentatively TRBD1 or TRBD2 (6 bases each). Germline V gene data show CDR1 as SGHTA and CDR2 as FQGNSA. V dropped 8 bases and J dropped 5 bases, with 15 bases sitting between them. The CDR3 has 13 residues. Complete variable domain (other parts from reference TRBV7-2 and TRBJ2-5): GAGVSQSPSNKVTEKGKDVELRCDPISGHTALYWYRQSLGQGLEFLIYFQGNSAPDKSGLPSDRFSAERTGGSVSTLTIQRTQQEDSAVYLCASQRGRTETQYFGPGTRLLVL.

This clonotype was seen at least ten times. V gene TRBV20-1 combines with J gene TRBJ2-7; 9 bases line up with TRBD1. The V gene's germline CDR1 is DFQATT and CDR2 SNEGSKA (reference sequence). The V segment lost 1 base and the J segment 6 bases; nucleotides outside the gene matches: 7. The length of the CDR3 is 14 residues. The CDR3 DNA follows: TGCAGTGCTAGAGCCGGGACAGGGCAGGGCGAGCAGTACTTC. This gives the protein CSARAGTGQGEQYF.

This chain uses TRBV9 with TRBJ2-6; 9 nucleotides align to TRBD1. Losses at the gene ends were 3 bases for V and 2 bases for J; bases not matched to a gene: 15. Per the germline V gene, CDR1 is SGDLS and CDR2 is YYNGEE. The CDR3 length is 20 residues. This CDR3 reads CASSGRTGARSLTGANVLTF. The CDR3 coding sequence is TGTGCCAGCAGCGGAAGGACAGGGGCACGGTCCCTAACTGGGGCCAACGTCCTGACTTTC. Based on the CDR3 plus reference TRBV9 and TRBJ2-6, the full variable domain is DSGVTQTPKHLITATGQRVTLRCSPRSGDLSVYWYQQSLDQGLQFLIQYYNGEERAKGNILERFSAQQFPDLHSELNLSSLELGDSALYFCASSGRTGARSLTGANVLTFGAGSRLTVL.

This clonotype was seen many times. The rearrangement joins TRBV13 to TRBJ2-5; D remains ambiguous. Trimming removed 6 bases from V and 2 bases from J, with 7 bases in between. Germline CDR1 is PRHDT and CDR2 is FYEKMQ (reference sequence). CDR3 length equals 12 residues. The CDR3 DNA is TGTGCCAGCAGTCGGGCGCAAGAGACCCAGTACTTC. Amino acids: CASSRAQETQYF.

This clonotype was found many times. CDR3 DNA sequence: TGTGCCAGCAGCCAAGCCGGCGGGGGGCCCGGCAATGAGCAGTTCTTC. Its translation: CASSQAGGGPGNEQFF. This sequence joins TRBV3-1 and TRBJ2-1, with 8 nucleotides matching TRBD2. The CDR3 contains 16 residues. Germline loops: CDR1 LGHDT, CDR2 YNNKEL (reference sequence). J was trimmed by 6 bases and V by 1 base; bases with no gene match: 8.

This clonotype showed up many times. This chain uses TRBV2 with TRBJ1-2; D possibly corresponds to TRBD1 (5 bases). Germline assignment: CDR1 SNHLY and CDR2 FYNNEI. The CDR3 consists of 13 residues. Trimming cost V 4 bases and J 8 bases, with 14 bases left between them. This CDR3 reads CASSVGAAGGYTF. The CDR3 DNA follows: TGTGCCAGCAGTGTCGGGGCCGCGGGGGGCTACACCTTC.

In this sample, this clonotype is medium-sized. V usage is TRBV5-4 and J usage is TRBJ2-5; 8 bases map to TRBD2. The CDR3 has 14 residues. J gave up 3 bases and V 4 bases, and 5 bases lay outside the gene matches. Germline CDR1 is SGHNT and CDR2 is YYREEE (reference sequence). CDR3 DNA sequence: TGTGCCAGCAGCACCTACGGGGGGGAAGAGACCCAGTACTTC. This codes for CASSTYGGEETQYF.

By share, this clonotype counts as medium-sized. This sequence joins TRBV4-2 and TRBJ1-6, with D possibly being TRBD1 (5 bases). The CDR3 is 14 amino acids. Germline lookup yields CDR1 LGHNA and CDR2 YNFKEQ. Trimming removed 7 bases from V and 5 bases from J, with 12 bases in between. CDR3 DNA: TGTGCCAGCACCCTGGCAGGGAATAATTCACCCCTCCACTTT. Protein: CASTLAGNNSPLHF.

This clonotype was observed at least ten times. The V gene is TRBV5-1, the J gene TRBJ2-7, with a tentative D call TRBD1 (6 bases). The CDR3 loop spans 16 amino acids. The V gene's germline CDR1 is SGHRS and CDR2 YFSETQ. V was clipped by 2 bases and J by 5 bases, with 20 bases between them. The CDR3 spells CASSLTSGQGFHEQYF. In DNA form, the CDR3 reads TGCGCCAGCAGCTTAACCTCGGGCCAGGGGTTCCACGAGCAGTACTTC.

This clonotype was picked up many times. The chain carries TRBV5-1 and TRBJ2-1; 9 bases agree with TRBD2. V dropped 0 bases and J dropped 8; count of bases not matched to a gene: 12. This CDR3 has 17 amino acids. Looked up from germline, CDR1 is SGHRS and CDR2 is YFSETQ. The CDR3 loop is CASSLEVVGLAGDEQFF. Here the CDR3 DNA reads TGCGCCAGCAGCTTGGAGGTGGTGGGGTTAGCGGGAGATGAGCAGTTCTTC.

The sample holds many counts of this clonotype. The chain carries TRBV9 and TRBJ1-1, with D unclear. The CDR3 contains 15 residues. Germline CDR1 is SGDLS and CDR2 is YYNGEE. With 4 bases removed from V and 4 bases from J, the gap between germline ends came to 17 bases. The CDR3 DNA sequence: TGTGCCAGCAGCCCCACCGGCCGGGTACTCACTGAAGCTTTCTTT. It translates to CASSPTGRVLTEAFF.

This chain joins TRBV18 and TRBJ1-2; TRBD1 aligns across 7 bases. Germline lookup yields CDR1 KGHSH and CDR2 LQKENI. V dropped 6 bases and J dropped 4; count of bases not matched to a gene: 5. The CDR3 is made up of 13 amino acids. CDR3 sequence: CASSLRQGYGYTF. The CDR3 DNA is TGTGCCAGCTCTCTCCGACAGGGCTATGGCTACACCTTC.

There are many counts of this clonotype. The V call is TRBV10-1, the J call TRBJ2-7; D remains ambiguous. CDR3 size: 12 residues. V gave up 3 bases and J gave up 4 bases, with 7 bases separating them. The germline V gene encodes CDR1 WNHNN and CDR2 SYGVQD (reference sequence). DNA for the CDR3: TGCGCCAGCAGTGACAACAGTTACGAGCAGTACTTC. Amino acids: CASSDNSYEQYF.

This clonotype was detected ten times or more. The V gene is TRBV5-6, the J gene TRBJ2-1, with D perhaps TRBD1 or TRBD2 (8 bases each). Germline V gene data show CDR1 as SGHDT and CDR2 as YYEEEE. This CDR3 has 15 residues. Trimming stripped 7 bases from V and 3 bases from J, with 17 bases between. The CDR3: CASGLSGTGYNEQFF. The CDR3 DNA is TGTGCCAGCGGACTTAGCGGGACAGGCTACAATGAGCAGTTCTTC.

This clonotype was detected ten times or more. This chain joins TRBV10-3 and TRBJ2-1, with 7 bases fitting TRBD2. The CDR3 has 13 amino acids. Germline CDR1 reads ENHRY; CDR2 reads SYGVKD. The V segment lost 0 bases and the J segment 7 bases; nucleotides outside the gene matches: 0. The CDR3 is CAISESGGNEQFF. Written as DNA, the CDR3 is TGTGCCATCAGTGAGTCCGGGGGGAATGAGCAGTTCTTC.

This clonotype occurred a few times. Germline and junction disagree at one end, which may indicate a read error. V is TRBV5-1 and J is TRBJ2-1; D remains ambiguous. CDR1 and CDR2 from the germline V gene are SGHRS and YFSETQ. This CDR3 comprises 16 residues. The DNA of the CDR3 is TGCGCCAGCAGGTTGGATCATCGGAGCATATACAATGAGCAGTTCTTC. Residues: CASRLDHRSIYNEQFF.

Sample share makes this clonotype medium-sized (0.01 to 0.1%). The chain's CDR3 is CASSLLHWGAFF. The CDR3 DNA sequence: TGTGCCAGCAGCTTGTTACACTGGGGAGCTTTCTTT. V gene TRBV5-8 combines with J gene TRBJ1-1; no reliable D call. The CDR3 sequence is 12 residues long. The V gene lost 1 base and the J gene lost 10 bases, with 11 bases spanning the gap. From germline, CDR1 is SGHTS and CDR2 YDEGEE.

This clonotype was recorded at least ten times. The J gene is TRBJ2-7, the V gene TRBV2, with TRBD2 identical over 7 bases. The germline V gene has CDR1 SNHLY and CDR2 FYNNEI. CDR3 size: 14 residues. Unmatched junction bases numbered 11, after V lost 10 bases and J lost 2 bases. CDR3 nucleotide sequence: TGTGCCACCGATTCCAGCGGGACTGCCTACGAGCAGTACTTC. Translating gives CATDSSGTAYEQYF.

As concerns this clonotype: A read error is likely here: a far larger clone is one base away. The rearrangement links TRBV5-1 to TRBJ2-5; D call uncertain. CDR3 size: 14 residues. The germline V gene has CDR1 SGHRS and CDR2 YFSETQ. Trimming stripped 0 bases from V and 11 bases from J, with 17 bases between. The CDR3 here is CASSLGAPYNEQYF. The CDR3 DNA follows: TGCGCCAGCAGCTTGGGGGCTCCCTACAATGAGCAGTACTTC.

This clonotype was counted ten times or more. The V gene is TRBV29-1, the J gene TRBJ2-5; D may be TRBD2 (6 bases). This CDR3 region has 13 residues. Germline-derived CDR1 and CDR2 are SQVTM and ANQGSEA. V lost 2 bases and J 5 bases, leaving 12 bases between the germline ends. This CDR3 is CSVETGVRETQYF. CDR3 DNA sequence: TGCAGCGTTGAAACGGGGGTTCGGGAGACCCAGTACTTC.

This clonotype showed up many times. The V call is TRBV28, the J call TRBJ2-2; 13 nucleotides line up with TRBD2. This CDR3 has 18 amino acids. J lost 1 base, V lost 5 bases, and 7 bases had no gene match. The germline CDR1 and CDR2 sequences are MDHEN and SYDVKM. CDR3 sequence reads: CASSMGLAGWMNTGELFF. The CDR3 DNA sequence: TGTGCCAGCAGTATGGGACTAGCGGGGTGGATGAACACCGGGGAGCTGTTTTTT.

About this clonotype itself: Since a far larger clone is one base different, this is likely a read error. The chain employs TRBV20-1 and TRBJ2-7, with 8 bases identical to TRBD1. V shed 1 base and J 7 bases; nucleotides not matched to a gene: 9. In germline, CDR1 is DFQATT, CDR2 SNEGSKA (reference sequence). The CDR3 has 14 residues. The CDR3 spells CSARGTGSYNEQYF. The CDR3 bases are TGCAGTGCTAGAGGGACAGGGTCCTACAATGAGCAGTACTTC.